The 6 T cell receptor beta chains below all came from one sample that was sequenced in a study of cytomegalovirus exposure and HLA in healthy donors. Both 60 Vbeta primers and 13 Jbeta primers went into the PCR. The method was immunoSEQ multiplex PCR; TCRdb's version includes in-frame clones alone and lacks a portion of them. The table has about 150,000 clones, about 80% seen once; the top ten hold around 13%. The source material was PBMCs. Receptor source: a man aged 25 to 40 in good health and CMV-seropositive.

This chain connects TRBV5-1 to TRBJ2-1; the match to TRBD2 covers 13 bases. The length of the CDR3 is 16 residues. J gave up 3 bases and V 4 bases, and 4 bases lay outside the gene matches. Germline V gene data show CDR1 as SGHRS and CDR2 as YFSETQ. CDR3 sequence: CASSVGLAGYYNEQFF. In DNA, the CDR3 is TGCGCCAGCAGCGTGGGACTAGCGGGATACTACAATGAGCAGTTCTTC.

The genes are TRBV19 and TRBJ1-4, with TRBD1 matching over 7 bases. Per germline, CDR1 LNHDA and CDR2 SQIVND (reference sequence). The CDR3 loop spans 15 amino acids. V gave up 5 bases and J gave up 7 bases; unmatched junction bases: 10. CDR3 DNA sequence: TGTGCCAGTAGTGCAATAGGGGGCGTCGGTGAAAAACTGTTTTTT. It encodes CASSAIGGVGEKLFF. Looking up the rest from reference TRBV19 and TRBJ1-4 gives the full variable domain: DGGITQSPKYLFRKEGQNVTLSCEQNLNHDAMYWYRQDPGQGLRLIYYSQIVNDFQKGDIAEGYSVSREKKESFPLTVTSAQKNPTAFYLCASSAIGGVGEKLFFGSGTQLSVL.

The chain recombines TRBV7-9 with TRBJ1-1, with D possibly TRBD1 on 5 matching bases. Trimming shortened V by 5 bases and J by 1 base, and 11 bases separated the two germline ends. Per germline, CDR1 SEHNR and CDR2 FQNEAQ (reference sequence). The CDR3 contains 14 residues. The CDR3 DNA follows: TGTGCCAGCAGCCAAAAAACAGGGAACACTGAAGCTTTCTTT. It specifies CASSQKTGNTEAFF.

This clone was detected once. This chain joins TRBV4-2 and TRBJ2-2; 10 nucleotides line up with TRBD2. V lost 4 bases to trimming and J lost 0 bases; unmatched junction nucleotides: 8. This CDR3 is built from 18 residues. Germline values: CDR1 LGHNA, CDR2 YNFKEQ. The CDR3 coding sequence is TGTGCCAGCAGCCCCAATCTAGCGGGAGCGACGAACACCGGGGAGCTGTTTTTT. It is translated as CASSPNLAGATNTGELFF.

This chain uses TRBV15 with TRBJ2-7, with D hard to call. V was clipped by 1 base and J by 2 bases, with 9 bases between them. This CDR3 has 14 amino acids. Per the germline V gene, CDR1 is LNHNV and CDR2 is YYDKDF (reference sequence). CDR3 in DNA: TGTGCCACCAGCAGAGTCCAATTTGCCTACGAGCAGTACTTC. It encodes CATSRVQFAYEQYF.

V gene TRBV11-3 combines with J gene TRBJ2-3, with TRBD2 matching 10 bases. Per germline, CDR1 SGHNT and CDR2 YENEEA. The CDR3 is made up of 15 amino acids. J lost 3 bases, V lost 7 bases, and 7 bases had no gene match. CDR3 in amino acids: CASIPIAGGTDTQYF. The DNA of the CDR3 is TGTGCCAGCATCCCCATAGCGGGAGGAACAGATACGCAGTATTTT.